These 10 T cell receptor beta chains came from one sample sequenced in a study of T cell repertoires in cytomegalovirus infection. TCRdb re-derived calls from the reads in MiXCR, one entry per CDR3 protein. The sample lists approximately 180,000 distinct CDR3 sequences; about a sixth were seen once. Material for sequencing was CD8+ T cells from PBMCs. These receptor sequences come from a human donor in good health (CMV status not recorded). Some clones in this sample may be carry-over from other donors' samples.

The CDR3 region is CASRGPRLAPLNTGELFF. CDR3 coding DNA: TGTGCCAGCAGGGGCCCCAGACTCGCGCCTCTCAACACCGGGGAGCTGTTTTTT. The rearrangement joins TRBV6-1 to TRBJ2-2; D uncertain. Germline V gene data show CDR1 as MNHNS and CDR2 as SASEGT. The V end lost 6 bases, the J end lost 2 bases, and 22 bases lay between the germline ends. This CDR3 region has 18 residues.

This chain uses TRBV7-9 with TRBJ1-1; no clear D. V lost 8 bases and J 4 bases, leaving 14 bases between the germline ends. CDR3 length: 13 amino acids. CDR1 SEHNR and CDR2 FQNEAQ come from the germline V gene (reference sequence). For the CDR3, the DNA is TGTGCCAGCCGCACCCCTGAAGTCACTGAAGCTTTCTTT. Protein product: CASRTPEVTEAFF.

This clonotype was seen only a few times. This sequence joins TRBV6-2 or TRBV6-3 and TRBJ1-1; D remains unclear. Germline values: CDR1 MNHEY, CDR2 SVGEGT. V gave up 8 bases and J gave up 2 bases, with 24 bases separating them. The CDR3 is 17 amino acids. Here the CDR3 reads CASRTDHSLRQNTEAFF. The CDR3 DNA reads TGTGCCAGCCGGACGGACCACTCATTACGTCAAAACACTGAAGCTTTCTTT.

The V gene is TRBV7-3, the J gene TRBJ1-1; the D gene is possibly TRBD1 (6 bases). V dropped 5 bases and J dropped 5 bases, with 21 bases sitting between them. The CDR3 is made up of 16 amino acids. Per germline, CDR1 SGHTA and CDR2 FQGTGA. CDR3 sequence: CASSPGGGLGSTEAFF. CDR3 sequence (DNA): TGTGCCAGCAGCCCCGGTGGGGGCCTTGGATCAACTGAAGCTTTCTTT.

The chain recombines TRBV11-2 with TRBJ2-7; D perhaps matches TRBD1 (7 bases). CDR1 SGHAT and CDR2 FQNNGV come from the germline V gene. There are 16 residues in the CDR3. With 5 bases removed from V and 0 bases from J, the gap between germline ends came to 17 bases. CDR3 protein: CASSRRGTESSYEQYF. The CDR3 bases are TGTGCCAGCAGCCGCCGCGGGACAGAGAGCTCCTACGAGCAGTACTTC.

The genes are TRBV20-1 and TRBJ2-2, with D tentatively TRBD1 (7 bases). Per the germline V gene, CDR1 is DFQATT and CDR2 is SNEGSKA (reference sequence). This CDR3 has 17 residues. V was cut by 0 bases and J by 6 bases, with 20 bases left in between. In nucleotides, the CDR3 is TGCAGTGCTAGAGATGTCGGAGGGGGCCGTGTCGCCGGGGAGCTGTTTTTT. Translating it yields CSARDVGGGRVAGELFF.

This clonotype was counted only a few times. This chain uses TRBV7-2 with TRBJ2-3, with D perhaps matching TRBD2 (6 bases). Germline V lookup: CDR1 SGHTA, CDR2 FQGNSA. Deletions cut 1 base from V and 9 bases from J, with 14 bases between. There are 14 residues in the CDR3. CDR3 in amino acids: CASSLVGGAVTQYF. In DNA, the CDR3 is TGTGCCAGCAGCTTAGTGGGCGGGGCAGTCACGCAGTATTTT.

V is TRBV5-1 and J is TRBJ2-7, with TRBD1 matching 7 bases. J lost 6 bases, V lost 3 bases, and 12 bases had no gene match. Germline V lookup: CDR1 SGHRS, CDR2 YFSETQ. The CDR3 runs 15 residues. The CDR3 loop is CASSSSTGNRVEQYF. The CDR3 bases are TGCGCCAGCAGCTCCTCGACAGGGAATCGAGTCGAGCAGTACTTC. The full variable domain, in which reference TRBV5-1 and TRBJ2-7 provide the parts outside the CDR3, is KAGVTQTPRYLIKTRGQQVTLSCSPISGHRSVSWYQQTPGQGLQFLFEYFSETQRNKGNFPGRFSGRQFSNSRSEMNVSTLELGDSALYLCASSSSTGNRVEQYFGPGTRLTVT.

J is TRBJ1-6 and V is TRBV19, with D perhaps matching TRBD1 (5 bases). The CDR3 spans 10 residues. The V and J ends lost 8 bases and 9 bases respectively, with 5 bases between them. Germline lookup yields CDR1 LNHDA and CDR2 SQIVND (reference sequence). The CDR3 bases are TGTGCCAGTGGGGGTTCACCCCTCCACTTT. It encodes CASGGSPLHF. The whole variable domain, filled in from reference TRBV19 and TRBJ1-6, reads DGGITQSPKYLFRKEGQNVTLSCEQNLNHDAMYWYRQDPGQGLRLIYYSQIVNDFQKGDIAEGYSVSREKKESFPLTVTSAQKNPTAFYLCASGGSPLHFGNGTRLTVT.

This clonotype was counted between two and nine times. The rearrangement joins TRBV27 to TRBJ1-1; D gene unclear. With 3 bases removed from V and 1 base from J, the gap between germline ends came to 6 bases. In germline, CDR1 is MNHEY, CDR2 SMNVEV (reference sequence). The CDR3 runs 13 residues. The CDR3 DNA is TGTGCCAGCAGTTTCGGAAAGAACACTGAAGCTTTCTTT. Amino acids: CASSFGKNTEAFF.